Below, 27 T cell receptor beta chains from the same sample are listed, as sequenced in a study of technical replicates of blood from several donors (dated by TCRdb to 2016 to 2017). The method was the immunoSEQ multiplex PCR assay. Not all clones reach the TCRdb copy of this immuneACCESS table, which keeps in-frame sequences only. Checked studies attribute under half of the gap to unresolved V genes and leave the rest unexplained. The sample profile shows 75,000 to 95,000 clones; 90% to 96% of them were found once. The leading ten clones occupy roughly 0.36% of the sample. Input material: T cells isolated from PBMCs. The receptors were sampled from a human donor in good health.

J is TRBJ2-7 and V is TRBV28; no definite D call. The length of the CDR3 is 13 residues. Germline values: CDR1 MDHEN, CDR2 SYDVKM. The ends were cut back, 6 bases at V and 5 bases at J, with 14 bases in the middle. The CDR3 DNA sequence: TGTGCCAGCAGGGTCAATGGGCTGGACGAGCAGTACTTC. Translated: CASRVNGLDEQYF.

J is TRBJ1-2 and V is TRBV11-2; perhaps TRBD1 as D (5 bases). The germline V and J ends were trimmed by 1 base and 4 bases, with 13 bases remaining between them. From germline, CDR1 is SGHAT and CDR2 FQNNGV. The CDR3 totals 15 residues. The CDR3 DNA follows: TGTGCCAGCAGCTTAGGGTTCAGGGTCGGCTATGGCTACACCTTC. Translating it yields CASSLGFRVGYGYTF.

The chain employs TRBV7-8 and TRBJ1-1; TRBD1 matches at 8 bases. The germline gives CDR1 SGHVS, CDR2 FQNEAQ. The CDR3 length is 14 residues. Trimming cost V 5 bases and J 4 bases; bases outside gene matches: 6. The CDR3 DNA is TGTGCCAGCAGCGGTCGGACAGGGTTCACTGAAGCTTTCTTT. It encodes CASSGRTGFTEAFF.

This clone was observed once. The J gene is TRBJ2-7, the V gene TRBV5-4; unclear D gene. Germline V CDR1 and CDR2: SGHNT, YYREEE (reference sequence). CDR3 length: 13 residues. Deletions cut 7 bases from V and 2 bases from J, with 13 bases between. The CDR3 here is CASYRPRPYEQYF. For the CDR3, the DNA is TGTGCCAGCTACAGACCACGCCCCTACGAGCAGTACTTC.

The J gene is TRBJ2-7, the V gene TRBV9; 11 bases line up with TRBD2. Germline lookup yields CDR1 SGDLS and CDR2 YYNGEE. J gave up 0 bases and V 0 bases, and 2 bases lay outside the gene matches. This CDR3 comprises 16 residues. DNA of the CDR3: TGTGCCAGCAGCGTAGGGCTAGCGGGGGGCTCCTACGAGCAGTACTTC. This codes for CASSVGLAGGSYEQYF.

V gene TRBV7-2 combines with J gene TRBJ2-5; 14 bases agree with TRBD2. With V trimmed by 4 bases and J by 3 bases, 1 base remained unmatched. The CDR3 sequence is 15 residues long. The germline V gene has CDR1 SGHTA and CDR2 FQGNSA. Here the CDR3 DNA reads TGTGCCAGCAGCTGGGGACTAGCGGGAGAAGAGACCCAGTACTTC. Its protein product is CASSWGLAGEETQYF.

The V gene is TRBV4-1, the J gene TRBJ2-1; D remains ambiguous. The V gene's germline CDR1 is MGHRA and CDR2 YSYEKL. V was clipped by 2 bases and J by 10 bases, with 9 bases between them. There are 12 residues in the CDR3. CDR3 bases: TGCGCCAGCAGCCAACAAAGTCGGGAGCAGTTCTTC. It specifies CASSQQSREQFF.

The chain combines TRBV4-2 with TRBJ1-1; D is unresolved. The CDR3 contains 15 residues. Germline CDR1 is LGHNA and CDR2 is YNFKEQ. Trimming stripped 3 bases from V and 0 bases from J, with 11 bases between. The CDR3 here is CASSHIIRMNTEAFF. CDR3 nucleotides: TGTGCCAGCAGCCACATAATCAGGATGAACACTGAAGCTTTCTTT.

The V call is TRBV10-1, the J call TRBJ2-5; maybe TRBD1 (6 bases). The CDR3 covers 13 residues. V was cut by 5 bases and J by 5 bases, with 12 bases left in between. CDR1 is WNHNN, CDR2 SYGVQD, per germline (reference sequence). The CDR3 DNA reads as TGCGCCAGCAGTCAGGGGCCCGCTGAGACCCAGTACTTC. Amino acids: CASSQGPAETQYF.

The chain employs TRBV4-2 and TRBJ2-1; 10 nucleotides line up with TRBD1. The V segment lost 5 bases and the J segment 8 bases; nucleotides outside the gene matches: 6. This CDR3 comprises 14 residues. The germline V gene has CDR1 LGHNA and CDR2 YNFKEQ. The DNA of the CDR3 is TGTGCCAGCAGCTTCGGGACAGGGGTAGATGAGCAGTTCTTC. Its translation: CASSFGTGVDEQFF.

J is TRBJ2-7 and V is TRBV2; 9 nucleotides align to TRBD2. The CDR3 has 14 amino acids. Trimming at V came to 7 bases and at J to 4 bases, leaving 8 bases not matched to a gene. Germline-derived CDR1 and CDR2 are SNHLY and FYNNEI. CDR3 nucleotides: TGTGCCAGCACTAAGACTAGCGGTCCTTACGAGCAGTACTTC. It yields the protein CASTKTSGPYEQYF.

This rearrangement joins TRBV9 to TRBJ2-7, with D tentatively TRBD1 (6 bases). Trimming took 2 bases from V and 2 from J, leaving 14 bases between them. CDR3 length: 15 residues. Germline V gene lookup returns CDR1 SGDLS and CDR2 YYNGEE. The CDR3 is CASSVLPGQPYEQYF. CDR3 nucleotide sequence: TGTGCCAGCAGCGTCCTGCCGGGACAACCCTACGAGCAGTACTTC.

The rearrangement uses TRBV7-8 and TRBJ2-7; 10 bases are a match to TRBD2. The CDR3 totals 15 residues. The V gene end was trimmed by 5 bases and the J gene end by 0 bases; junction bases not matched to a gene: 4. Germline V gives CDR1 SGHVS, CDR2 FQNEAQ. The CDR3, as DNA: TGTGCCAGCAGCGGACTAGCGGATATCTCCTACGAGCAGTACTTC. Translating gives CASSGLADISYEQYF.

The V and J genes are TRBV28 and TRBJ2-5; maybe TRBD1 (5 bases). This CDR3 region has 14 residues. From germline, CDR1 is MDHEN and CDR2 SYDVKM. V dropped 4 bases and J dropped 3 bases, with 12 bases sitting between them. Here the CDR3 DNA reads TGTGCCAGCAGTTCTCAGGGTTTGAAAGAGACCCAGTACTTC. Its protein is CASSSQGLKETQYF.

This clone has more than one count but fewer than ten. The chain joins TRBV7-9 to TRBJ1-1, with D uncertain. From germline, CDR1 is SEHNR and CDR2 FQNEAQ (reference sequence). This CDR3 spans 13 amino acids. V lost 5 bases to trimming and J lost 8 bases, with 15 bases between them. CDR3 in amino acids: CASSPIPRQEAFF. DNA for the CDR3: TGTGCCAGCAGCCCGATACCGAGACAAGAAGCTTTCTTT.

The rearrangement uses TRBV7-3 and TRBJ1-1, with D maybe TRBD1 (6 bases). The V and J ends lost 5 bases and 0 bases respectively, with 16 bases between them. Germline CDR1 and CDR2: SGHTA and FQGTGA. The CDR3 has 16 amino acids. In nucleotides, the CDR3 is TGTGCCAGCAGCCTCGGGGGGGCAGGCATGAACACTGAAGCTTTCTTT. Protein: CASSLGGAGMNTEAFF.

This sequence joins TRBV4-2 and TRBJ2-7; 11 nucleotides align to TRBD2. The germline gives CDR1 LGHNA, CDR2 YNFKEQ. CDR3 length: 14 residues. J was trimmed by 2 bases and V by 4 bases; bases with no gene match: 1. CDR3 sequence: CASSPLAGAYEQYF. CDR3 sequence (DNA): TGTGCCAGCAGCCCACTAGCGGGGGCCTACGAGCAGTACTTC.

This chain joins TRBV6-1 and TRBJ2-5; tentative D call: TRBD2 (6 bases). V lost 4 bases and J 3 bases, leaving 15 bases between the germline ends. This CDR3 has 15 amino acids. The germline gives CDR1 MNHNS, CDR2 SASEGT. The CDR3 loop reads CASSGWGLLEETQYF. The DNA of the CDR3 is TGTGCCAGCAGTGGATGGGGACTTTTAGAAGAGACCCAGTACTTC.

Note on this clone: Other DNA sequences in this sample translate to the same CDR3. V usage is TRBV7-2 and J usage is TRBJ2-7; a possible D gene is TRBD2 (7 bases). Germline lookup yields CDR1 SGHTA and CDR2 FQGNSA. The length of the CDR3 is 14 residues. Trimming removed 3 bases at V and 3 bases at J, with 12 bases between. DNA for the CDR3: TGTGCCAGCAGCTTGGGAGGGGGAGGCTACGAGCAGTACTTC. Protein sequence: CASSLGGGGYEQYF.

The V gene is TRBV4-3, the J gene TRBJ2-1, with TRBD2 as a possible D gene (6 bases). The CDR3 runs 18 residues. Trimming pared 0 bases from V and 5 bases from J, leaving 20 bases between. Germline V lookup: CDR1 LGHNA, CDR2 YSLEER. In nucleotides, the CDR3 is TGCGCCAGCAGCCAAGATGGGACCGGGAGTCTGGGGGACAATGAGCAGTTCTTC. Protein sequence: CASSQDGTGSLGDNEQFF.

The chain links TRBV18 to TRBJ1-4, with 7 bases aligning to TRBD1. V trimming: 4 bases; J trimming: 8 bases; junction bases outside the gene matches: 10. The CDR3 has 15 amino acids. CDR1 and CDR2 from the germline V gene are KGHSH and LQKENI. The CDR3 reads CASSQTGQSGEKLFF. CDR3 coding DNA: TGTGCCAGCTCACAAACGGGACAGTCTGGCGAAAAACTGTTTTTT.

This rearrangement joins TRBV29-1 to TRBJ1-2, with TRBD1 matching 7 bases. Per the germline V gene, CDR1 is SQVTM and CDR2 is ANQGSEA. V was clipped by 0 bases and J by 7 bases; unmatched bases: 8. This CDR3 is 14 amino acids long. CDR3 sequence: CSVEEGKQGLGYTF. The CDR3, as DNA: TGCAGCGTTGAAGAAGGAAAACAGGGGCTTGGCTACACCTTC.

Written as DNA, the CDR3 is TGCGCCAGCAGCCAAGGGGCAGGGCACAGCAATCAGCCCCAGCATTTT. Its translation: CASSQGAGHSNQPQHF. The chain carries TRBV4-1 and TRBJ1-5; a weak D match, TRBD1 (5 bases). Between the trimmed V and J ends, which lost 1 base and 1 base, there was a span of 11 bases. This CDR3 is 16 amino acids long. CDR1 is MGHRA and CDR2 is YSYEKL in the germline V gene.

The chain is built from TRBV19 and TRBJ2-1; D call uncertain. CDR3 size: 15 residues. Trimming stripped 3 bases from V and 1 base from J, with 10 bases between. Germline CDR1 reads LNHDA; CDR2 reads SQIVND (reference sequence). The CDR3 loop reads CASSMAGDSYNEQFF. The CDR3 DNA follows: TGTGCCAGTAGTATGGCAGGCGATTCCTACAATGAGCAGTTCTTC.

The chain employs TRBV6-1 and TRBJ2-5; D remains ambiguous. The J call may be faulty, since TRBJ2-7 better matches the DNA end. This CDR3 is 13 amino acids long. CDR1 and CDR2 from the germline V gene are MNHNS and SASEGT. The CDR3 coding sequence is TGTGCCAGCAGTGCCGCAGGTTCCTACGAGCAGTACTTC. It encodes CASSAAGSYEQYF.

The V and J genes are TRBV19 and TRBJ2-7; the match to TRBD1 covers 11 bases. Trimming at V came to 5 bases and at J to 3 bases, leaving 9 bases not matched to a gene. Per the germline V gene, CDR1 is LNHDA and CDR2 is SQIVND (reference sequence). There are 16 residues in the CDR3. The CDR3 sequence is CASSVGGQGAFYEQYF. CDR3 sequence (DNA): TGTGCCAGTAGTGTCGGAGGACAGGGGGCTTTCTACGAGCAGTACTTC.

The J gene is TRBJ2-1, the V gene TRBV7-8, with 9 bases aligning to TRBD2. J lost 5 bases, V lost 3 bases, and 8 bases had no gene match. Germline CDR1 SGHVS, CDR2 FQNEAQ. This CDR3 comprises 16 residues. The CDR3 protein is CASSFGLAGTNNEQFF. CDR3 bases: TGTGCCAGCAGCTTCGGCCTAGCGGGAACCAACAATGAGCAGTTCTTC.